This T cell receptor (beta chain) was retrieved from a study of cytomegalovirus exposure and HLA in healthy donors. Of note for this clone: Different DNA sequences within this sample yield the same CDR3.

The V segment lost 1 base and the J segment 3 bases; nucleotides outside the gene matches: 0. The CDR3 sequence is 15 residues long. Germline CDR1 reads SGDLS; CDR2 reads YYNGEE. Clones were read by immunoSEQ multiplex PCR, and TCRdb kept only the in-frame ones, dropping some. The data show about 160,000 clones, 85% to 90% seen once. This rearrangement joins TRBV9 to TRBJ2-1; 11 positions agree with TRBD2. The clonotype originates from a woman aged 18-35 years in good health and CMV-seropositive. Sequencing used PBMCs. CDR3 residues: CASSVTSGSYNEQFF. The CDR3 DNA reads TGTGCCAGCAGCGTAACTAGCGGGAGCTACAATGAGCAGTTCTTC.